A single T cell receptor (beta chain) is shown here with its context. Profiling relied on immunoSEQ multiplex PCR, and the TCRdb table lists in-frame clones only, not all of them. Of 65,000 to 70,000 clones in the sample, 85% to 95% were seen once. The sample comes from a study of T cells after somatic rescue of genetic block. The sequence came from a man aged 35-49 years. Sequenced material: peripheral blood mononuclear cells (PBMCs).

The CDR3 DNA follows: TGTGCCAGCTCACCACCGGGGACAAACACCATATATTTT. Its translation is CASSPPGTNTIYF. The chain uses TRBV18 and TRBJ1-3, with D possibly TRBD1 on 5 matching bases. Trimming pared 0 bases from V and 6 bases from J, leaving 6 bases between. CDR1 and CDR2 from the germline V gene are KGHSH and LQKENI. The CDR3 has 13 amino acids.